This T cell receptor (beta chain) derives from a study of cytomegalovirus exposure and HLA in healthy donors. Overall study: A prior study identified 100 million to 130 million unique TCR beta sequences from some 200 million T cells.

To note about this clone: Its specificity is not known.

The study's findings and limits: Later analysis showed most CMV-associated TCR beta chains appearing HLA-restricted.

The germline V gene encodes CDR1 LNHDA and CDR2 SQIVND (reference sequence). Trimming removed 4 bases from V and 4 bases from J, with 13 bases in between. This CDR3 is built from 14 residues. PCR used 60 Vbeta primers and 13 Jbeta primers. Produced via immunoSEQ multiplex PCR; TCRdb's table is partial and in-frame only. Of about 140,000 clones listed, 73% were seen once; the top ten hold about 1.2%. The sequenced material came from PBMCs. V is TRBV19 and J is TRBJ1-1, with D perhaps TRBD1 (5 bases). This sequence was found in a woman between 40 and 50 years old in good health and CMV-seronegative. As DNA, the CDR3 is TGTGCCAGTAGTAACACAGGTTGGGGCACTGAAGCTTTCTTT. As protein: CASSNTGWGTEAFF.